This TCR beta chain appears in the sequencing data of a study of T cell responses to AZD1222 COVID-19 vaccine (dated by TCRdb to the early 2020s). Regarding the complete study: A total of 233 trial participants underwent TCR sequencing, of whom approximately 210 received two doses of AZD1222 and approximately 25 received two doses of the MenACWY control vaccine. Trial participants were enrolled by age into subgroups of 18-55, 56-69 and 70-plus years, and about 150, 27 and 61 TCR-sequenced participants, respectively, were included in these subgroups. Overall results and qualifications from the work: Participants were mostly white British and included more females than males, and it was suggested by the authors that clonal diversity may have been underestimated. Conclusions about previously exposed vaccinees are limited because only six or seven AZD1222 recipients were SARS-CoV-2 seropositive at baseline. In the small 56-69-year group, the increase in depth fell short of significance, most likely because of low power. A significant rise in spike-specific TCR breadth and depth was observed after two AZD1222 doses relative to day 0 and relative to MenACWY recipients. Nearly half of unique spike-specific TCRs reportedly recognized epitopes outside regions mutated in the B.1.351 and B.1.1.7 variants. Because no samples from the day 14 peak response were available, repertoires could be characterized only after the peak T cell response. CD4 TCRs associated with the vaccine covered the entire spike protein, and the dominant responses were in regions 160-218 and 743-854.

According to the germline V gene, CDR1 reads MNHNS and CDR2 reads SASEGT. Spanning cysteine to phenylalanine, the CDR3 consists of 14 amino acids. Kept here is only the CDR3 DNA, which spans 42 bases and is read in frame from base 1. V is pared back by 5 bases and J by 0 bases, with 8 bases lying between the germline termini. What this sample's time point label stands for: about 28 days (+/-7) after the second vaccine dose. AZD1222 recipients whose second dose came at about 4 weeks and those whose second dose came at about 12 weeks were combined into one group, since spike-specific TCR depth and breadth did not differ between the two schedules. Vaccinee samples were obtained from the UK trials COV001 and COV002, which included a single-blind randomized controlled phase 2/3 trial of AZD1222 (ChAdOx1 nCoV-19) in healthy adults. For TCRbeta chain sequencing, PBMC samples from trial participants were taken at day 0 and at day 28 after the second dose.

The CDR3 regions of human TCRbeta chains were subjected to immunosequencing. In the paper's pipeline: TCRs in the repertoires were compared against a reference library of SARS-CoV-2-specific TCRs that had been generated with the MIRA antigen-specificity platform. Breadth was defined as the fraction of unique TCRs that were SARS-CoV-2-associated. Depth was defined as the fraction of total T cells that were SARS-CoV-2-associated. Each spike-specific TCR was assigned to its reactive spike region and to a CD4 or CD8 class using the MIRA data. Log10-transformed breadth and depth values were compared by one-way ANOVA with Sidak's multiple comparisons tests. This immuneACCESS table, as held by TCRdb, lists in-frame sequences with V and J called but not all clones. Of the missing ones, under half trace to an unresolved V gene in checked studies; the others have no known cause. V, J and clone size are taken as reported in that table, and D and trimming were inferred from the DNA itself. The sample table lists approximately 150,000 clones, about 92% of them with a count of one. In total, the top ten clones hold 5% to 6.5% of the sample.

Note on this clone: No antigen is known for it. No much larger clonotype is one base removed from it; base qualities were not supplied.

The TCR comes from an adult who received the AZD1222 COVID-19 vaccine. The starting material was peripheral blood, obtained 28 days after the second AZD1222 dose. This receptor chain uses TRBV6-1 and TRBJ1-3, with TRBD1 perhaps the D gene, on 5 matching bases. The sequenced DNA: TGTGCCAGCAGTTCGACAGACTCTGGAAACACCATATATTTT. This gives the protein CASSSTDSGNTIYF.